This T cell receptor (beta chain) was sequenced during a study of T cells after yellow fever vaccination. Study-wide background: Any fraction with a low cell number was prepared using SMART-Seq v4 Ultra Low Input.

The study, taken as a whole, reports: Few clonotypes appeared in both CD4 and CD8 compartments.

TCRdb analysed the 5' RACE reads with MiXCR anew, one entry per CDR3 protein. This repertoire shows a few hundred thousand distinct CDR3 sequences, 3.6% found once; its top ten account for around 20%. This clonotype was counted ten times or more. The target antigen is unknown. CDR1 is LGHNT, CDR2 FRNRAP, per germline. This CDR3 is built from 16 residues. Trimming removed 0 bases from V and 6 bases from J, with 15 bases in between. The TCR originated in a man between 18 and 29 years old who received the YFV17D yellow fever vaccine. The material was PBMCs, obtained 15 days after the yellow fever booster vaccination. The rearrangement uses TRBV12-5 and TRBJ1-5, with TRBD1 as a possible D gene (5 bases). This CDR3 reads CASGLVVGQGGQPQHF. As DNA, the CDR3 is TGTGCTAGTGGTTTGGTAGTTGGGCAGGGTGGTCAGCCCCAGCATTTT.